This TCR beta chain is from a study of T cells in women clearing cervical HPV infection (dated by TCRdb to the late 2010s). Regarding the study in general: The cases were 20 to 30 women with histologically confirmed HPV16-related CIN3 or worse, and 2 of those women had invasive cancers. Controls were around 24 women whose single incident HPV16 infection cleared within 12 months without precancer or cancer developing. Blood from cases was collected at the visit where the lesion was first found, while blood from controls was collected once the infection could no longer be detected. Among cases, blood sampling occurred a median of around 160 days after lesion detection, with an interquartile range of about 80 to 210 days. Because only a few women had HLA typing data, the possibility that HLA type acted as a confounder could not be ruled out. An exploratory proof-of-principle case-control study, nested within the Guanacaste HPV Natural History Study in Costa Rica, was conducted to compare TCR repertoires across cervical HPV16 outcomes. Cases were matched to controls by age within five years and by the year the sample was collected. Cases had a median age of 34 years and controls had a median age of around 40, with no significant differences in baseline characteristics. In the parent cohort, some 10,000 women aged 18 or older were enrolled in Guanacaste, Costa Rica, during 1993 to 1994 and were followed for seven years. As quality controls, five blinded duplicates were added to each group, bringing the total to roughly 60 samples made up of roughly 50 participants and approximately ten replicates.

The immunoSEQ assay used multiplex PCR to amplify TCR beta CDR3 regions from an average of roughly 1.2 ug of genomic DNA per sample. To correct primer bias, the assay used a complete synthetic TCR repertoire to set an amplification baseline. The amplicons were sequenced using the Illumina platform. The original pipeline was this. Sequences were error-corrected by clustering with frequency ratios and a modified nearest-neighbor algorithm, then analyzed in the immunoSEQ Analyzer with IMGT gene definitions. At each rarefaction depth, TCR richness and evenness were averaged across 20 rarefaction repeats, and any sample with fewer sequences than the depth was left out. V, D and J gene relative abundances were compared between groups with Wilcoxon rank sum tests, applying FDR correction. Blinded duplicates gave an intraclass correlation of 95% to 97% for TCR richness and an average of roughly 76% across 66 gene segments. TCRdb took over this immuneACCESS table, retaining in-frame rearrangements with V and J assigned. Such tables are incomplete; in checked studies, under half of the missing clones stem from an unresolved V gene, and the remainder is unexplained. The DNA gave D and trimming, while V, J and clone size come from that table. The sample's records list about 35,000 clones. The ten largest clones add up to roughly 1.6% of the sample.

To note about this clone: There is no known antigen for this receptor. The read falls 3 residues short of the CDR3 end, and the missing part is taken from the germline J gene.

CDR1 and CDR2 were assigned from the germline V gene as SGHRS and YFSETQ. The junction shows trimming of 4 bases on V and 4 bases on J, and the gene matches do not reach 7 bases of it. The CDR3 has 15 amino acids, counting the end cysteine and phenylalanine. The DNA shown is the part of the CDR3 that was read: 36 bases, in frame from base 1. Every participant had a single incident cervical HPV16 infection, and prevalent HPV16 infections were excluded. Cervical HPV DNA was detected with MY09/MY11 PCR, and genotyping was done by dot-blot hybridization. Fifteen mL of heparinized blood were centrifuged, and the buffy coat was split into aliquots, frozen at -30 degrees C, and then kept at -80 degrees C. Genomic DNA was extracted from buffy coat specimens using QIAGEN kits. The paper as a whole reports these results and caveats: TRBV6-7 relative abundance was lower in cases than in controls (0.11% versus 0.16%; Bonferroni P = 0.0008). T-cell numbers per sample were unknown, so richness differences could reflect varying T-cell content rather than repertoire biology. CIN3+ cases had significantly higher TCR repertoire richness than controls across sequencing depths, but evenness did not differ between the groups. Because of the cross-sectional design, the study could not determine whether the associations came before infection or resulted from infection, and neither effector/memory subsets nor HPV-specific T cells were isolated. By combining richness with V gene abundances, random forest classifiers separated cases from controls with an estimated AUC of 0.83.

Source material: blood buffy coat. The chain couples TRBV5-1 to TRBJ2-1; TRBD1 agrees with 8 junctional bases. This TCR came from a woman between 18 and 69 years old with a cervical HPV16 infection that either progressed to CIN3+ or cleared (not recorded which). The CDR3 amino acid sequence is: CASSATGTGYNEQFF. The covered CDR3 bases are TGCGCCAGCAGCGCGACCGGGACAGGTTACAATGAG. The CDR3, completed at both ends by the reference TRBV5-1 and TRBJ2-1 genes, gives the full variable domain KAGVTQTPRYLIKTRGQQVTLSCSPISGHRSVSWYQQTPGQGLQFLFEYFSETQRNKGNFPGRFSGRQFSNSRSEMNVSTLELGDSALYLCASSATGTGYNEQFFGPGTRLTVL.